The 29 T cell receptor beta chains below all came from one sample that was sequenced in a study of cytomegalovirus exposure and HLA in healthy donors. Use of 60 Vbeta and 13 Jbeta primers characterized the PCR. The data were produced by immunoSEQ multiplex PCR, yet TCRdb's version contains in-frame clones alone and is incomplete. The sample has roughly 120,000 clones, around three quarters seen once. The sequenced material came from PBMCs. Receptors originate from a man aged 45 to 65 in good health and CMV-seropositive.

In this sample, this clone turned up a few times. The rearrangement uses TRBV20-1 and TRBJ2-5; D is undetermined. The CDR3 sequence is 11 residues long. The V end was cut by 3 bases, the J end by 5 bases, with 7 bases between. Looked up from germline, CDR1 is DFQATT and CDR2 is SNEGSKA (reference sequence). CDR3: CSASSVETQYF. The CDR3 DNA follows: TGCAGTGCTAGTTCGGTCGAGACCCAGTACTTC.

This sequence joins TRBV2 and TRBJ1-3; TRBD1 matches 10 bases. Germline CDR1 SNHLY, CDR2 FYNNEI. J was trimmed by 0 bases and V by 8 bases; bases with no gene match: 10. CDR3 size: 17 residues. The DNA for the CDR3 is TGTGCCAGCTCCAAGGACAGGGGGGCTATCTCTGGAAACACCATATATTTT. Its translation: CASSKDRGAISGNTIYF.

The chain couples TRBV4-1 to TRBJ1-1; 7 bases line up with TRBD1. J lost 7 bases, V lost 6 bases, and 14 bases had no gene match. The CDR3 has 15 amino acids. From germline, CDR1 is MGHRA and CDR2 YSYEKL. This CDR3 reads CASRTRGQAVDEAFF. DNA of the CDR3: TGCGCCAGCAGGACTAGGGGGCAGGCCGTCGATGAAGCTTTCTTT.

This clone was picked up a small number of times. The rearrangement links TRBV7-9 to TRBJ1-4, with D uncertain. The CDR3 extends over 14 amino acids. The germline CDR1 and CDR2 sequences are SEHNR and FQNEAQ (reference sequence). The V end lost 5 bases, the J end lost 3 bases, and 10 bases lay between the germline ends. The CDR3 nucleotides read TGTGCCAGCAGCCCCGTCGGGGCTAATGAAAAACTGTTTTTT. Translation: CASSPVGANEKLFF.

The V gene is TRBV6-1, the J gene TRBJ1-2; tentatively, D is TRBD1 (6 bases). Trimming left V 6 bases short and J 5 bases short, with 19 bases between. CDR3 length: 15 residues. CDR1 and CDR2 from the germline V gene are MNHNS and SASEGT. The CDR3 nucleotides are TGTGCCAGCAGCTCGTATGGGGGCGCCGAATATGGCTACACCTTC. As protein: CASSSYGGAEYGYTF.

The chain couples TRBV6-4 to TRBJ1-5; D is unresolved. Germline CDR1 reads MRHNA; CDR2 reads SNTAGT. The CDR3 runs 16 residues. Trimming pared 3 bases from V and 5 bases from J, leaving 17 bases between. CDR3 protein: CASSETTSTEDQPQHF. As DNA, the CDR3 is TGTGCCAGCAGTGAGACTACAAGTACGGAGGATCAGCCCCAGCATTTT.

In its sample, this clone was seen a few times. The chain is built from TRBV7-6 and TRBJ2-7, with D tentatively TRBD1 (6 bases). V was shortened by 3 bases and J by 3 bases, with 15 bases between the two germline ends. Germline loops: CDR1 SGHVS, CDR2 FNYEAQ. The CDR3 covers 15 residues. Here the CDR3 DNA reads TGTGCCAGCAGCTTGGGGGTCCAGGGGAACTACGAGCAGTACTTC. Translating it yields CASSLGVQGNYEQYF.

This rearrangement joins TRBV30 to TRBJ1-6; 9 nucleotides agree with TRBD1. This CDR3 comprises 14 residues. After removal of 6 bases from V and 8 bases from J, the junction contained 8 bases not matched to a gene. Germline V lookup: CDR1 GTSNPN, CDR2 SVGIG (reference sequence). CDR3 coding DNA: TGTGCCTGTTCTCCGGGACAGGGAGATTCACCCCTCCACTTT. Translating it yields CACSPGQGDSPLHF.

The chain has TRBV6-1 and TRBJ1-1; D is undetermined. Trimming took 5 bases from V and 1 from J, leaving 8 bases between them. In germline, CDR1 is MNHNS, CDR2 SASEGT. The CDR3 extends over 13 amino acids. The CDR3 sequence: CASSRTANTEAFF. DNA for the CDR3: TGTGCCAGCAGTCGTACAGCGAACACTGAAGCTTTCTTT.

The rearrangement links TRBV5-1 to TRBJ2-6, with a tentative D call TRBD2 (6 bases). Deletions cut 5 bases from V and 1 base from J, with 13 bases between. Per germline, CDR1 SGHRS and CDR2 YFSETQ. This CDR3 is 16 amino acids long. The CDR3 protein is CASSPPGLSGANVLTF. In DNA, the CDR3 is TGCGCCAGCAGTCCACCGGGACTGTCTGGGGCCAACGTCCTGACTTTC.

The chain has TRBV7-9 and TRBJ2-2; a possible D gene is TRBD2 (6 bases). The CDR3 length is 14 residues. In germline, CDR1 is SEHNR, CDR2 FQNEAQ (reference sequence). V dropped 3 bases and J dropped 5 bases, with 10 bases sitting between them. The DNA of the CDR3 is TGTGCCAGCAGCTTGGAGGGATGGACCGGGGAGCTGTTTTTT. This translates into CASSLEGWTGELFF.

This clone was found a few times. The chain links TRBV5-1 to TRBJ1-2; TRBD1 matches at 8 bases. V dropped 0 bases and J dropped 8; count of bases not matched to a gene: 6. The CDR3 sequence is 14 residues long. Germline CDR1 SGHRS, CDR2 YFSETQ. The CDR3 reads CASSLEDWTGGYTF. Here the CDR3 DNA reads TGCGCCAGCAGCTTGGAAGATTGGACAGGGGGCTACACCTTC.

The rearrangement links TRBV18 to TRBJ1-2; weak D call: TRBD1 (6 bases). In germline, CDR1 is KGHSH, CDR2 LQKENI. V lost 4 bases to trimming and J lost 4 bases, with 13 bases between them. The CDR3 consists of 14 residues. For the CDR3, the DNA is TGTGCCAGCTCACGGGCAGGGGACGCCTATGGCTACACCTTC. Translated: CASSRAGDAYGYTF.

This clone has only a few counts. The chain joins TRBV27 to TRBJ2-5; 14 bases line up with TRBD2. V lost 5 bases, J lost 4 bases, and 6 bases stayed unmatched. CDR1 and CDR2 (germline): MNHEY, SMNVEV (reference sequence). CDR3 length equals 16 residues. CDR3 sequence (DNA): TGTGCCAGCAGTCCCTACGGACTAGCGGGGGGAGAGACCCAGTACTTC. It encodes CASSPYGLAGGETQYF.

This clone was counted between two and nine times. This chain uses TRBV28 with TRBJ1-2, with TRBD1 matching 9 bases. The CDR3 runs 12 residues. CDR1 MDHEN and CDR2 SYDVKM come from the germline V gene. Germline trimming cut 7 bases from V and 6 bases from J; bases unmatched to any gene: 3. The CDR3 DNA follows: TGTGCCAGCAATCGACAGGGGGATGGCTACACCTTC. Its protein is CASNRQGDGYTF.

The chain recombines TRBV6-6 with TRBJ1-3, with TRBD1 matching 9 bases. The CDR3 is 16 residues long. V lost 2 bases, J lost 4 bases, and 6 bases stayed unmatched. From germline, CDR1 is MNHNY and CDR2 SVGAGI (reference sequence). This CDR3 reads CASSYISGTGGNTIYF. The CDR3 bases are TGTGCCAGCAGTTACATCTCCGGGACAGGGGGAAACACCATATATTTT.

CDR3 loop: CASSDSSGLAGSRSTDTQYF. The CDR3 bases are TGTGCCAGCAGCGACTCTTCGGGACTAGCGGGTTCCCGTAGCACAGATACGCAGTATTTT. The chain has TRBV9 and TRBJ2-3; the match to TRBD2 covers 12 bases. V trimming: 3 bases; J trimming: 0 bases; junction bases outside the gene matches: 14. CDR1 is SGDLS, CDR2 YYNGEE, per germline. The CDR3 is 20 residues long.

This clone is a singleton in its sample. The genes are TRBV5-6 and TRBJ1-6, with D perhaps matching TRBD1 (5 bases). Germline CDR1 is SGHDT and CDR2 is YYEEEE. CDR3 length: 15 residues. V lost 4 bases and J lost 6, with 14 bases in between. The DNA of the CDR3 is TGTGCCAGCAGCCCGGGGGTGGGCAGTAATTCACCCCTCCACTTT. Its translation is CASSPGVGSNSPLHF.

This chain uses TRBV7-9 with TRBJ2-6; TRBD1 might be the D (6 bases). The V end was cut by 5 bases, the J end by 1 base, with 15 bases between. CDR3 length equals 17 residues. CDR1 SEHNR and CDR2 FQNEAQ come from the germline V gene (reference sequence). The CDR3 nucleotides are TGTGCCAGCAGCAACAGGGAAAGAAAATCTGGGGCCAACGTCCTGACTTTC. This translates into CASSNRERKSGANVLTF.

The chain employs TRBV4-1 and TRBJ2-1, with D perhaps TRBD2 (7 bases). V shed 1 base and J shed 6 bases, with 16 bases lying between them. Germline loops: CDR1 MGHRA, CDR2 YSYEKL. This CDR3 is built from 16 residues. DNA of the CDR3: TGCGCCAGCAGCCAAGGCCCGGGGGGCCCGCCCAATGAGCAGTTCTTC. The encoded protein is CASSQGPGGPPNEQFF.

CDR3 protein: CASSPQPGTGSYEQYF. Written as DNA, the CDR3 is TGTGCCAGCAGCCCGCAACCCGGGACAGGGAGCTACGAGCAGTACTTC. V usage is TRBV14 and J usage is TRBJ2-7; 9 positions match TRBD1. This CDR3 is 16 amino acids long. With V trimmed by 4 bases and J by 3 bases, 10 bases remained unmatched. From germline, CDR1 is SGHDN and CDR2 FVKESK.

V and J are TRBV28 and TRBJ1-2, with TRBD1 matching over 9 bases. Germline CDR1 reads MDHEN; CDR2 reads SYDVKM. V lost 5 bases and J lost 7; bases outside the gene matches: 5. This CDR3 is 13 amino acids long. CDR3: CASSKQGAVGYTF. CDR3 in DNA: TGTGCCAGCAGTAAACAGGGGGCGGTTGGCTACACCTTC.

This clone occurred once. The chain joins TRBV18 to TRBJ1-2, with unresolved D. With 3 bases removed from V and 8 bases from J, the gap between germline ends came to 16 bases. Germline V gene sequence: CDR1 KGHSH, CDR2 LQKENI. The CDR3 loop spans 14 amino acids. CDR3 loop: CASSPSDTSGGYTF. CDR3 nucleotide sequence: TGTGCCAGCTCACCTTCTGACACCTCGGGGGGCTACACCTTC.

The chain couples TRBV14 to TRBJ2-2; D remains ambiguous. V lost 4 bases, J lost 2 bases, and 5 bases lay in between. This CDR3 spans 13 amino acids. Germline V gene sequence: CDR1 SGHDN, CDR2 FVKESK. The CDR3 bases are TGTGCCAGCAGCCGAGGTAACACCGGGGAGCTGTTTTTT. Residues: CASSRGNTGELFF.

The chain couples TRBV7-9 to TRBJ1-6, with D uncertain. The V end was cut by 5 bases, the J end by 10 bases, with 15 bases between. Germline CDR1 SEHNR, CDR2 FQNEAQ (reference sequence). This CDR3 contains 14 residues. The CDR3 coding sequence is TGTGCCAGCAGCGTAGGGCTCAGGTTATCACCCCTCCACTTT. It translates to CASSVGLRLSPLHF.

The CDR3 protein is CASSDPDRLNTEAFF. The DNA of the CDR3 is TGTGCCAGCAGTGACCCGGACAGGTTGAACACTGAAGCTTTCTTT. This chain joins TRBV2 and TRBJ1-1; the match to TRBD1 covers 7 bases. The CDR3 totals 15 residues. After removal of 3 bases from V and 0 bases from J, the junction contained 4 bases not matched to a gene. Germline V gives CDR1 SNHLY, CDR2 FYNNEI.

The chain uses TRBV5-4 and TRBJ1-5; possibly TRBD1 for D (5 bases). There are 15 residues in the CDR3. The V end lost 2 bases, the J end lost 4 bases, and 13 bases lay between the germline ends. Germline V gene data show CDR1 as SGHNT and CDR2 as YYREEE (reference sequence). The CDR3 sequence is CASSFGGISNQPQHF. CDR3 nucleotides: TGTGCCAGCAGCTTTGGGGGGATAAGTAATCAGCCCCAGCATTTT. Variable domain in full (rest from reference TRBV5-4 and TRBJ1-5): ETGVTQSPTHLIKTRGQQVTLRCSSQSGHNTVSWYQQALGQGPQFIFQYYREEENGRGNFPPRFSGLQFPNYSSELNVNALELDDSALYLCASSFGGISNQPQHFGDGTRLSIL.

The J gene is TRBJ2-2, the V gene TRBV9; D remains ambiguous. The CDR3 covers 15 residues. Germline V lookup: CDR1 SGDLS, CDR2 YYNGEE. Trimming removed 0 bases from V and 0 bases from J, with 6 bases in between. The CDR3 here is CASSVDPTNTGELFF. CDR3 DNA sequence: TGTGCCAGCAGCGTAGATCCAACGAACACCGGGGAGCTGTTTTTT.

This clone was seen more than once but under ten times. The chain employs TRBV5-1 and TRBJ1-6, with 8 bases matching TRBD1. The CDR3 is made up of 14 amino acids. Germline V gene lookup returns CDR1 SGHRS and CDR2 YFSETQ. The trim removed 5 bases at V and 9 bases at J, leaving 7 bases unmatched. CDR3 residues: CASSPDRVPSPLHF. CDR3 sequence (DNA): TGCGCCAGCAGTCCGGACAGGGTTCCTTCACCCCTCCACTTT.